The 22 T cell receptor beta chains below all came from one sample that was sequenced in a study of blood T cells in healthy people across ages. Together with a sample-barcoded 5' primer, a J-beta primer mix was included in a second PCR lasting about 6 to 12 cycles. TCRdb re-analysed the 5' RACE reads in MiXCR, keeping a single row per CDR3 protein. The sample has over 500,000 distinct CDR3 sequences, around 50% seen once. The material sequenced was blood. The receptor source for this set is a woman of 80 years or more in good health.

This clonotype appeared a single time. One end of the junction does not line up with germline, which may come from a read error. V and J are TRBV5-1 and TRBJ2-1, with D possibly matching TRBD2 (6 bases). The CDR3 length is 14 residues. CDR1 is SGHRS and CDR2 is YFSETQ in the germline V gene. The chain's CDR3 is CASGGGPSYNEQFF. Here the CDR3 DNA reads TGCGCCAGCGGGGGAGGTCCATCCTACAATGAACAGTTCTTC.

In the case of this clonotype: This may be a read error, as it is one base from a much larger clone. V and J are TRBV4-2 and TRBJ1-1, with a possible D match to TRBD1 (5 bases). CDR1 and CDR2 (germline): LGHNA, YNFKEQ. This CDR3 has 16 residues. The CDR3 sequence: CASSQAQGVVNTEASF. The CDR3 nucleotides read TGTGCTAGCAGCCAAGCCCAGGGCGTGGTGAACACTGAAGCTTCCTTT.

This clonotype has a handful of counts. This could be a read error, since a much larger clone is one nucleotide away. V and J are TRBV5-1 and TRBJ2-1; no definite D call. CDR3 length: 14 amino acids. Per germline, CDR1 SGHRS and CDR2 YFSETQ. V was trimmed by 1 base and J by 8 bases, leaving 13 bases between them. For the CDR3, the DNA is TGCGCCAGCAGCTTGCGGCCAGTTAGGGATGAGCAGTTCTTC. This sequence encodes CASSLRPVRDEQFF.

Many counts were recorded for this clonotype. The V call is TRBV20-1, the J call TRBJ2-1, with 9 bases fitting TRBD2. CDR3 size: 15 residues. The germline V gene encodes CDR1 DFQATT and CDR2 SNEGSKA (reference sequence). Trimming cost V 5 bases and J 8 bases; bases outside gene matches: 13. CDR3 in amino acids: CSAVAGDLNGDEQFF. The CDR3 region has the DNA TGCAGTGCTGTAGCGGGGGACTTAAATGGGGATGAGCAGTTCTTC.

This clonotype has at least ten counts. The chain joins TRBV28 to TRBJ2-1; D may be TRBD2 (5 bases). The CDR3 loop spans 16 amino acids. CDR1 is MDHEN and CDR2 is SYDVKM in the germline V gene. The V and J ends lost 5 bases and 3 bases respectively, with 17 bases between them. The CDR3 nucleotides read TGTGCCAGCAGTGGCGTCCGGGATCGCTTCTACAATGAGCAGTTCTTC. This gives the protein CASSGVRDRFYNEQFF.

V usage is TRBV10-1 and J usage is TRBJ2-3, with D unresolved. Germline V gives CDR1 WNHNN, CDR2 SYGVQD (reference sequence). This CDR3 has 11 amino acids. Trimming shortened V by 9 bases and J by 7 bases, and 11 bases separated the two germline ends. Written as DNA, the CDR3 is TGCGCCAGTGCGAGTGCAAATACGCAGTATTTT. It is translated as CASASANTQYF.

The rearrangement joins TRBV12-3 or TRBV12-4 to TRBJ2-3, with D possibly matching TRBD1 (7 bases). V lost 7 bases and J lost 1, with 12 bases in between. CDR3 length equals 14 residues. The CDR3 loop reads CASNIRGGTDTQYF. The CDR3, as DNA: TGTGCCAGCAATATCAGGGGGGGCACAGATACGCAGTATTTT.

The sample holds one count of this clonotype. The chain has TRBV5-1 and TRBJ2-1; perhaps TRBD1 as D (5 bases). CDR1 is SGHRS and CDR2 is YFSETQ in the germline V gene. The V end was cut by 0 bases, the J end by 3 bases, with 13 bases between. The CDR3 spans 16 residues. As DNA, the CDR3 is TGCGCCAGCAGCTTGGAGGGGTGGGCTGACTACAATGAGCAGTTCTTC. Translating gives CASSLEGWADYNEQFF.

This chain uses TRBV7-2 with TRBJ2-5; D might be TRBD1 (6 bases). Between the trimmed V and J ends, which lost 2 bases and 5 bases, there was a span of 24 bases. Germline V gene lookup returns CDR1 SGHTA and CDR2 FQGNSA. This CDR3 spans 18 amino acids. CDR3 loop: CASSLLGAGKGVWETQYF. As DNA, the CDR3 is TGTGCCAGCAGCTTACTGGGGGCAGGGAAGGGGGTATGGGAGACCCAGTACTTC.

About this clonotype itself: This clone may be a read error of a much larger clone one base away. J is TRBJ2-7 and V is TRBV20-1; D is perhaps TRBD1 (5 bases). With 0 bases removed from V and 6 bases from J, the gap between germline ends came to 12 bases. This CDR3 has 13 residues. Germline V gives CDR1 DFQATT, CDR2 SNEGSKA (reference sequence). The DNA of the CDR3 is TGCAGTGCTAGAGATAGGGGTCCCTGCGAGCAGTACTTC. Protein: CSARDRGPCEQYF.

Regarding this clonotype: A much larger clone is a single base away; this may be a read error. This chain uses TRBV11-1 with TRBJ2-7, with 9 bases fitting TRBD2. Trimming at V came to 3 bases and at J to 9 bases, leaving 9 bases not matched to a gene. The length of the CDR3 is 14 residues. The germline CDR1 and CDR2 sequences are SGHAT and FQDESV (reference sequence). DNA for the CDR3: TGTGCCAGCAGCTTTGAGACTAGCGGAAGCGGGCAGTACTTC. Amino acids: CASSFETSGSGQYF.

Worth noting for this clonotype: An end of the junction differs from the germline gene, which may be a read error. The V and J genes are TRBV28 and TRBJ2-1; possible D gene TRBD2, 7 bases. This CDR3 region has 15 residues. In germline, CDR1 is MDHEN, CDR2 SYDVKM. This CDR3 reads CASSPGGGEANEQLF. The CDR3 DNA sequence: TGTGCCAGCAGTCCGGGGGGCGGAGAGGCCAATGAGCAGTTATTC.

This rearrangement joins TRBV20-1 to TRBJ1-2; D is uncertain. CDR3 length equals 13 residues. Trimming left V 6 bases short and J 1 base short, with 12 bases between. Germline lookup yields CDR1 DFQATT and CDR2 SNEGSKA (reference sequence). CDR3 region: CSARGPFNYGYTF. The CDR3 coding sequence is TGCAGTGCGCGAGGGCCGTTTAACTATGGCTACACCTTC.

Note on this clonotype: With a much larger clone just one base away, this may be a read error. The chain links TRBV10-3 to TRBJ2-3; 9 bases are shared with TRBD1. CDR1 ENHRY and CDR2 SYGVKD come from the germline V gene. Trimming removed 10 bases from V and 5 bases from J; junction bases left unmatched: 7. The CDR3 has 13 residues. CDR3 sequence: CATTGGQIDTQYF. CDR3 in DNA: TGTGCCACCACAGGGGGCCAGATAGATACGCAGTATTTT.

CDR3 nucleotides: TGTGCCAGCAGCTTAAACAGTCTGGCGGGGGCAAACACCATATATTTT. It translates to CASSLNSLAGANTIYF. V is TRBV7-3 and J is TRBJ1-3, with D maybe TRBD1 (6 bases). CDR1 and CDR2 from the germline V gene are SGHTA and FQGTGA. V was trimmed by 1 base and J by 6 bases, leaving 16 bases between them. The CDR3 totals 16 residues. The full variable domain, rest sourced from reference TRBV7-3 and TRBJ1-3, is GAGVSQTPSNKVTEKGKYVELRCDPISGHTALYWYRQSLGQGPEFLIYFQGTGAADDSGLPNDRFFAVRPEGSVSTLKIQRTERGDSAVYLCASSLNSLAGANTIYFGEGSWLTVV.

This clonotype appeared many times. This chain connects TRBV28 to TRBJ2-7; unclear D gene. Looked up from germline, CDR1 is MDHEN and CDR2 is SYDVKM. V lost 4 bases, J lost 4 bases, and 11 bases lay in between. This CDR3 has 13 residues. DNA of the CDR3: TGTGCCAGCAGTTCATACCAAATATACGAGCAGTACTTC. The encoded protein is CASSSYQIYEQYF.

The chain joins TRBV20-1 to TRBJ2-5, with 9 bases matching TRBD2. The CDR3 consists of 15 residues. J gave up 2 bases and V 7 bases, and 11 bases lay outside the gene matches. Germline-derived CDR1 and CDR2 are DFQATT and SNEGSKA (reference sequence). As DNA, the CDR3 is TGCAGTGTTCGCTCTGTGAGCGGGGGGCAAGAGACCCAGTACTTC. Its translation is CSVRSVSGGQETQYF.

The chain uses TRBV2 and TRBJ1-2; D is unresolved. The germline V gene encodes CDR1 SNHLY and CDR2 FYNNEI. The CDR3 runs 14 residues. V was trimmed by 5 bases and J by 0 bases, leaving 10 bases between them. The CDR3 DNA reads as TGTGCCAGCAGTCGTACCAGTACTAACTATGGCTACACCTTC. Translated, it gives CASSRTSTNYGYTF. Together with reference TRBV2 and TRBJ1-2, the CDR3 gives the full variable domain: EPEVTQTPSHQVTQMGQEVILRCVPISNHLYFYWYRQILGQKVEFLVSFYNNEISEKSEIFDDQFSVERPDGSNFTLKIRSTKLEDSAMYFCASSRTSTNYGYTFGSGTRLTVV.

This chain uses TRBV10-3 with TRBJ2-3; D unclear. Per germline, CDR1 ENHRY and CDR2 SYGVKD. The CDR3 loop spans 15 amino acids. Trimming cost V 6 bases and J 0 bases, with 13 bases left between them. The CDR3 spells CAIRVTDASTDTQYF. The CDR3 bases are TGTGCCATCAGGGTTACTGACGCTAGCACAGATACGCAGTATTTT.

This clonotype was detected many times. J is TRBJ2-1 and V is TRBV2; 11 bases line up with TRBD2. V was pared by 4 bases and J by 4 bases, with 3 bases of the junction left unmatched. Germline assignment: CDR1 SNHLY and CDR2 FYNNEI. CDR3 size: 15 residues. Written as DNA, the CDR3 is TGTGCCAGCAGTGGACTAGCGGGGCCTTACAATGAGCAGTTCTTC. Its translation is CASSGLAGPYNEQFF.

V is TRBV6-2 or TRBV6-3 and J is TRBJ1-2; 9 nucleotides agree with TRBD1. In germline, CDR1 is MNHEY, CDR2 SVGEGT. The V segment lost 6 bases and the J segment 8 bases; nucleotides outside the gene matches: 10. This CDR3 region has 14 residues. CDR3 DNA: TGTGCCAGCAGACTCGGACAGGGGAGTCAAGGCTACACCTTC. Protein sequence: CASRLGQGSQGYTF.

This CDR3 is CASSFGREEKLFF. Here the CDR3 DNA reads TGTGCCAGCAGCTTTGGCCGCGAGGAAAAACTGTTTTTT. This chain links TRBV11-1 with TRBJ1-4; D is uncertain. The CDR3 is made up of 13 amino acids. The V gene lost 3 bases and the J gene lost 8 bases, with 10 bases spanning the gap. From germline, CDR1 is SGHAT and CDR2 FQDESV (reference sequence).